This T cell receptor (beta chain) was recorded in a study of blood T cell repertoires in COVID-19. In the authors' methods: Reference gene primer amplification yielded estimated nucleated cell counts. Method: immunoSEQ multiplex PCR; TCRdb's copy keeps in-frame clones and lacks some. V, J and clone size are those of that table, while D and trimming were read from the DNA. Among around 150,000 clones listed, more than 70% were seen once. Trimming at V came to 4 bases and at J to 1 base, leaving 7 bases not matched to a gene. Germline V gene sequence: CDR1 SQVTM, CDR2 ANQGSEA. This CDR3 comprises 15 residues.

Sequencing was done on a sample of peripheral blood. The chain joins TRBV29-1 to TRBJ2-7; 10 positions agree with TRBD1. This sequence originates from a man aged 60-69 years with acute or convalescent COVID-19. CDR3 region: CSVGGGQGDSYEQYF. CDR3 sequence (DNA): TGCAGCGTTGGGGGAGGACAGGGGGATTCCTACGAGCAGTACTTC.